This is a list of T cell receptor beta chains from one sample in a study of OX40 agonist ivuxolimab in advanced cancers. Profiling relied on immunoSEQ multiplex PCR, and the TCRdb table lists in-frame clones only, not all of them. The sample records about 31,000 clones, 90% to 95% being singletons. The source material was CD4+ or CD8+ T cells sorted from blood, sampled in a trial of the OX40 agonist ivuxolimab. These receptors originate from an adult with an advanced solid tumor such as melanoma, head and neck, liver or kidney cancer. Each CDR3 is given with its conserved first and last residue. D genes are given only for firm matches. Size values are once, few and many counts, or a class for expanded clones, and some rows have none.

clone_size	v_call	d_call	j_call	cdr3_aa	cdr3_nt
.	TRBV7-2	.	TRBJ2-3	CASSLVGSRTDTQYF	TGTGCCAGCAGCTTAGTGGGGTCGCGCACAGATACGCAGTATTTT
.	TRBV5-1	.	TRBJ1-2	CASRPTPGQNYGYTF	TGCGCCAGCAGGCCCACCCCGGGACAAAACTATGGCTACACCTTC
.	TRBV11-3	TRBD1	TRBJ2-1	CASSSRQGHEQFF	TGTGCCAGCAGCTCAAGACAGGGCCATGAGCAGTTCTTC
.	TRBV7-2	.	TRBJ2-7	CASSLASFNEQYF	TGTGCCAGCAGCTTAGCGTCCTTTAACGAGCAGTACTTC
.	TRBV2	.	TRBJ2-1	CASSEGPGAGWSNEQFF	TGTGCCAGCAGTGAAGGCCCGGGGGCGGGATGGAGTAATGAGCAGTTCTTC
.	TRBV7-9	TRBD1	TRBJ2-4	CASSLATGAVVKNIQYF	TGTGCCAGCAGCTTAGCGACAGGGGCGGTAGTCAAAAACATTCAGTACTTC
.	TRBV27	.	TRBJ1-5	CASSFSPIGQPQHF	TGTGCCAGCAGTTTCTCCCCCATAGGTCAGCCCCAGCATTTT
.	TRBV7-2	.	TRBJ2-3	CASSPWTTRTDTQYF	TGTGCCAGCAGCCCCTGGACTACCCGCACAGATACGCAGTATTTT
.	TRBV13	.	TRBJ2-2	CASLDGGPGELFF	TGTGCCAGCCTGGACGGGGGACCCGGGGAGCTGTTTTTT
once	TRBV6-5	.	TRBJ2-7	CASSYSPGSYEQYF	TGTGCCAGCAGTTACTCGCCAGGCTCCTACGAGCAGTACTTC
.	TRBV7-2	.	TRBJ2-2	CASSLAPDYLYGELFF	TGTGCCAGCAGCTTAGCGCCTGACTACCTATACGGGGAGCTGTTTTTT
.	TRBV15	TRBD1	TRBJ2-2	CATSEAGGVTGELFF	TGTGCCACCAGCGAGGCAGGGGGCGTCACCGGGGAGCTGTTTTTT
.	TRBV5-1	TRBD1	TRBJ2-1	CASRAGTGSRNEQFF	TGCGCCAGCAGGGCCGGGACAGGGTCTAGAAATGAGCAGTTCTTC
once	TRBV15	TRBD1	TRBJ1-2	CATSGRDRAYGYTF	TGTGCCACCAGCGGCCGGGACAGGGCGTATGGCTACACCTTC
.	TRBV11-3	TRBD2	TRBJ2-2	CASSLDLTSGITGELFF	TGTGCCAGCAGCTTAGATCTCACTAGCGGAATCACCGGGGAGCTGTTTTTT
.	TRBV7-9	.	TRBJ1-4	CASSLFLDMSSEKLFF	TGTGCCAGCAGCTTATTTCTCGACATGTCCAGTGAAAAACTGTTTTTT
.	TRBV7-3	.	TRBJ2-6	CASSQAEGSGANVLTF	TGTGCCAGCAGCCAAGCGGAGGGGTCTGGGGCCAACGTCCTGACTTTC
once	TRBV2	.	TRBJ1-1	CASSEGAGGTEAFF	TGTGCCAGCAGTGAGGGGGCGGGGGGGACTGAAGCTTTCTTT
.	TRBV9	.	TRBJ1-4	CASSVVPGAGEKLFF	TGTGCCAGCAGCGTAGTCCCAGGGGCGGGTGAAAAACTGTTTTTT
.	TRBV9	.	TRBJ2-2	CASSVIGGMNTGELFF	TGTGCCAGCAGCGTAATTGGGGGGATGAACACCGGGGAGCTGTTTTTT
.	TRBV4-1	.	TRBJ2-7	CASSPRMGPVYEQYF	TGCGCCAGCAGCCCAAGGATGGGGCCAGTTTACGAGCAGTACTTC
.	TRBV6-6	.	TRBJ2-1	CASSSSVLNEQFF	TGTGCCAGCAGTTCGAGCGTGCTCAATGAGCAGTTCTTC
.	TRBV6-1	TRBD1	TRBJ2-1	CASSDSRTGYNEQFF	TGTGCCAGCAGTGATTCTAGGACAGGTTACAATGAGCAGTTCTTC
few	TRBV27	.	TRBJ2-2	CATAKGSAGAGELFF	TGTGCCACCGCCAAAGGGTCCGCCGGGGCCGGGGAGCTGTTTTTT
.	TRBV28	TRBD1	TRBJ1-1	CASSHRGGNTEAFF	TGTGCCAGCAGTCACAGGGGGGGGAACACTGAAGCTTTCTTT
.	TRBV27	.	TRBJ2-1	CASSLSVAGRNEQFF	TGTGCCAGCAGTTTATCTGTGGCGGGGAGGAATGAGCAGTTCTTC
.	TRBV9	TRBD2	TRBJ2-5	CASSNQRASGDQETQYF	TGTGCCAGCAGCAACCAGCGGGCTAGCGGGGACCAAGAGACCCAGTACTTC